The text below deals with one T cell receptor (beta chain). The germline gives CDR1 SEHNR, CDR2 FQNEAQ (reference sequence). Trimming removed 1 base from V and 5 bases from J; junction bases left unmatched: 4. The CDR3 runs 15 residues. This entry is derived from a study of blood T cell repertoires in COVID-19. In the study overall: Samples came from the United States, Italy and Spain, spanning acute and convalescent COVID-19.

Participant age was about 18 to 100 years, and participants resided in about two dozen US areas. Each participant's cohort was designated according to participant-reported clinical history. All recovered Cohort 3 donors got two negative PCRs, got clearance, or saw symptom resolution. The assay was immunoSEQ multiplex PCR, and TCRdb's table has in-frame clones only and misses some. The sample lists about 130,000 clones, 80% to 90% occurring once. V and J are TRBV7-9 and TRBJ2-1; TRBD1 matches 8 bases. This TCR came from a woman in her fifties or sixties who had recovered from COVID-19. Input material: PBMCs or T cells enriched from blood (not recorded which). The CDR3 bases are TGTGCCAGCAGCTTAGGGGGGACAGGAGACAATGAGCAGTTCTTC. Translation gives CASSLGGTGDNEQFF.